Included here is one T cell receptor (beta chain) sequence, with context. The record originates from a study of blood T cell repertoires in COVID-19. V was pared by 0 bases and J by 6 bases, with 8 bases of the junction left unmatched. Germline assignment: CDR1 MNHNY and CDR2 SVGAGI (reference sequence). The CDR3 totals 15 residues. Here immunoSEQ multiplex PCR was the method, and the copy in TCRdb shows in-frame clones only, minus some. The sample lists 350,000 to 450,000 clones, about 88% seen once, with approximately 1.3% in the top ten. Those who participated ranged in age from roughly 18 to 90 years and resided in 20 to 30 US areas. Exposed volunteers were people who met a COVID-19 case within 2 weeks before study entry.

The sequencing input was PBMCs or T cells enriched from blood (not recorded which). The chain joins TRBV6-6 to TRBJ2-7, with 7 bases matching TRBD1. This receptor was identified in a woman aged 18 to 35 who had been exposed to COVID-19. The chain's CDR3 is CASSYSNEGAGEQYF. CDR3 sequence (DNA): TGTGCCAGCAGTTACTCGAATGAGGGGGCAGGCGAGCAGTACTTC.